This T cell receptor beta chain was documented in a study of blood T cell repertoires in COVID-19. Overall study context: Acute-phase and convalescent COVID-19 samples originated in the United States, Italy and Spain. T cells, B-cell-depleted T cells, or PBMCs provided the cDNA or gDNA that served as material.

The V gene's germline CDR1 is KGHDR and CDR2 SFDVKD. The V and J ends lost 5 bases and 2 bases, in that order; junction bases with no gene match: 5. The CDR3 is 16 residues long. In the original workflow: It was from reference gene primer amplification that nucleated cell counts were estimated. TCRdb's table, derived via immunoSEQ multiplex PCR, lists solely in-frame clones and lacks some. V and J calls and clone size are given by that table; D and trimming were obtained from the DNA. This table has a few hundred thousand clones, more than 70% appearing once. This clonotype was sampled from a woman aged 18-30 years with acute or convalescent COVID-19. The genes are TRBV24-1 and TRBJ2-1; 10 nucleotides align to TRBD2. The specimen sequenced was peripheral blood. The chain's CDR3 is CATSGTSGGPYNEQFF. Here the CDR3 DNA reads TGTGCCACCAGTGGGACTAGCGGTGGCCCCTACAATGAGCAGTTCTTC.